Each of the 22 T cell receptor beta chains below was sequenced from the same sample in a study of glioma-infiltrating T cells. The iRepertoire nested amplicon-rescue multiplex PCR amplified TCR alpha and beta CDR3s from RNA. From the multiplex PCR reads, TCRdb called clonotypes with MiXCR, one entry per CDR3 protein. The sample records about 89,000 distinct CDR3 sequences, around 23% being singletons. Sequenced material: glioma tissue, nonneoplastic brain tissue, or PBMCs (not recorded which). These receptors all stem from a human donor with low-grade glioma or glioblastoma, undergoing nonglioma brain surgery, or in good health (not recorded which).

This chain connects TRBV7-8 to TRBJ2-7; TRBD1 matches 11 bases. V lost 10 bases and J lost 2; bases outside the gene matches: 4. CDR1 SGHVS and CDR2 FQNEAQ come from the germline V gene. The CDR3 spans 13 residues. CDR3 region: CATSGQGAYEQYF. The CDR3 nucleotides read TGTGCCACCTCGGGACAGGGGGCCTACGAGCAGTACTTC.

As for this clonotype: Possible read error: a much larger clone is one base away. This sequence joins TRBV2 and TRBJ1-1; D is uncertain. This CDR3 comprises 15 residues. Germline CDR1 is SNHLY and CDR2 is FYNNEI. The CDR3 DNA reads TGTGCCAGCAGAGAGCAATTAAGAGGGAGGACTGCAGCTTTCTTT. Translated, it gives CASREQLRGRTAAFF.

Note on this clonotype: A much larger clone differs from this one at a single base, so this may be a read error. DNA for the CDR3: TGCAGTTCTAGGGGGGTGGCGAACACAGATACGCAGTATTTT. Encoded protein: CSSRGVANTDTQYF. The chain carries TRBV20-1 and TRBJ2-3; possibly TRBD1 or TRBD2 for D (6 bases each). CDR3 size: 14 residues. Germline CDR1 reads DFQATT; CDR2 reads SNEGSKA (reference sequence).

This clonotype appeared many times. This chain links TRBV24-1 with TRBJ2-2; TRBD1 agrees at 7 bases. V shed 4 bases, J shed 2 bases, and the junction held 3 bases outside the gene matches. This CDR3 is built from 15 residues. Germline CDR1 KGHDR, CDR2 SFDVKD. CDR3 sequence: CATSDDRVNTGELFF. The CDR3 region has the DNA TGTGCCACCAGTGACGACAGGGTAAACACCGGGGAGCTGTTTTTT.

This clonotype was detected ten times or more. The V call is TRBV28, the J call TRBJ2-3, with a tentative D call TRBD2 (5 bases). The CDR3 runs 14 residues. Trimming left V 5 bases short and J 3 bases short, with 12 bases between. Germline loops: CDR1 MDHEN, CDR2 SYDVKM. The CDR3 DNA follows: TGTGCCAGCAGTAGCCCGGGGAGAACAGATACGCAGTATTTT. Translated, it gives CASSSPGRTDTQYF.

The DNA of the CDR3 is TGTGCCAGCAGAAGAGGGCAGGTAGACAGGGGTACGAGGTATTTT. Its protein is CASRRGQVDRGTRYF. The chain combines TRBV6-1 with TRBJ2-3, with 8 nucleotides matching TRBD1. After removal of 6 bases from V and 14 bases from J, the junction contained 19 bases not matched to a gene. Germline V gene sequence: CDR1 MNHNS, CDR2 SASEGT. The CDR3 runs 15 residues.

This clonotype has a handful of counts. CDR3 in amino acids: CASSLAQGPYGYTF. As DNA, the CDR3 is TGCGCCAGCAGCTTGGCACAGGGTCCCTATGGCTACACCTTC. The chain uses TRBV5-1 and TRBJ1-2; D may be TRBD1 (6 bases). CDR1 SGHRS and CDR2 YFSETQ come from the germline V gene. The CDR3 totals 14 residues. V lost 0 bases and J 4 bases, leaving 10 bases between the germline ends.

This clonotype was seen repeatedly, ten times or more. The rearrangement links TRBV18 to TRBJ1-1; D is perhaps TRBD1 (5 bases). The V end lost 2 bases, the J end lost 4 bases, and 8 bases lay between the germline ends. Per the germline V gene, CDR1 is KGHSH and CDR2 is LQKENI. The CDR3 runs 13 residues. The CDR3 spells CASSPGDVTEAFF. As DNA, the CDR3 is TGTGCCAGCTCACCAGGGGACGTCACTGAAGCTTTCTTT.

By proportion, this clonotype is medium-sized. The chain couples TRBV15 to TRBJ1-5, with TRBD1 as a possible D gene (5 bases). V lost 0 bases, J lost 5 bases, and 11 bases lay in between. This CDR3 is 15 amino acids long. CDR1 and CDR2 (germline): LNHNV, YYDKDF (reference sequence). The CDR3 spells CATSRDSQGHQPQHF. The CDR3 nucleotides are TGTGCCACCAGCAGAGATTCCCAGGGTCATCAGCCCCAGCATTTT. Supplemented by reference TRBV15 and TRBJ1-5, the full variable domain reads DAMVIQNPRYQVTQFGKPVTLSCSQTLNHNVMYWYQQKSSQAPKLLFHYYDKDFNNEADTPDNFQSRRPNTSFCFLDIRSPGLGDTAMYLCATSRDSQGHQPQHFGDGTRLSIL.

The sample holds many counts of this clonotype. V is TRBV6-5 and J is TRBJ2-1, with D unclear. Germline assignment: CDR1 MNHEY and CDR2 SVGAGI. V shed 0 bases and J shed 6 bases, with 6 bases lying between them. This CDR3 is 13 amino acids long. CDR3 protein: CASSYSTVNEQFF. CDR3 nucleotide sequence: TGTGCCAGCAGTTACTCTACAGTCAATGAGCAGTTCTTC.

The chain links TRBV19 to TRBJ1-1; tentative D call: TRBD1 (5 bases). The CDR3 covers 16 residues. V gave up 2 bases and J gave up 1 base, with 14 bases separating them. Germline CDR1 is LNHDA and CDR2 is SQIVND (reference sequence). The CDR3 loop is CASSITSGRGNTEAFF. CDR3 DNA sequence: TGTGCCAGTAGTATAACCTCAGGGAGGGGGAACACTGAAGCTTTCTTT.

Concerning this clonotype: This clone may be a read error of a much larger clone one base away. The chain employs TRBV7-6 and TRBJ2-3; 10 bases match TRBD2. CDR1 SGHVS and CDR2 FNYEAQ come from the germline V gene. This CDR3 contains 18 residues. CDR3 in DNA: TGTGCCGGCAGTTCTTCCTATCTAGCGGGGGAGTTCACAGATACGCAGTATTTT. Translated: CAGSSSYLAGEFTDTQYF.

This clonotype was recorded at least ten times. This chain uses TRBV6-2 or TRBV6-3 with TRBJ1-3, with D unresolved. This CDR3 has 16 amino acids. Germline V gene data show CDR1 as MNHEY and CDR2 as SVGEGT. The V end was cut by 0 bases, the J end by 2 bases, with 11 bases between. The DNA for the CDR3 is TGTGCCAGCAGTTACTCGACGTCAGATACTGGAAACACCATATATTTT. Protein: CASSYSTSDTGNTIYF.

The CDR3 here is CASSSGQGTSGANVLTF. The CDR3 nucleotides read TGTGCCAGCTCATCAGGACAGGGTACTTCTGGGGCCAACGTCCTGACTTTC. The chain joins TRBV18 to TRBJ2-6; 8 bases agree with TRBD1. CDR1 is KGHSH and CDR2 is LQKENI in the germline V gene. V dropped 5 bases and J dropped 1; count of bases not matched to a gene: 7. This CDR3 is built from 17 residues.

This sequence joins TRBV11-2 and TRBJ1-2, with D unresolved. V was clipped by 5 bases and J by 4 bases, with 11 bases between them. Germline V gene lookup returns CDR1 SGHAT and CDR2 FQNNGV. The CDR3 length is 13 residues. The CDR3 region is CASSPMRLYGYTF. The CDR3 nucleotides read TGTGCCAGCAGCCCCATGCGACTCTATGGCTACACCTTC. The full variable domain, completed using reference TRBV11-2 and TRBJ1-2, is EAGVAQSPRYKIIEKRQSVAFWCNPISGHATLYWYQQILGQGPKLLIQFQNNGVVDDSQLPKDRFSAERLKGVDSTLKIQPAKLEDSAVYLCASSPMRLYGYTFGSGTRLTVV.

The V gene is TRBV5-1, the J gene TRBJ2-5; no firm D call. This CDR3 contains 13 residues. Looked up from germline, CDR1 is SGHRS and CDR2 is YFSETQ. V was trimmed by 0 bases and J by 7 bases, leaving 10 bases between them. The CDR3 DNA follows: TGCGCCAGCAGCTTGGATCTAGGCGGGACCCAGTACTTC. Translated: CASSLDLGGTQYF.

As concerns this clonotype: This clone may be a read error of a much larger clone one base away. This chain connects TRBV12-3 or TRBV12-4 to TRBJ2-1, with 9 bases lining up with TRBD1. There are 13 residues in the CDR3. The DNA of the CDR3 is TGTGACAGCAGCAGGACAGGGGTCGGTGAGCAGTTCTTC. Protein sequence: CDSSRTGVGEQFF.

This clonotype was picked up many times. V and J are TRBV6-2 or TRBV6-3 and TRBJ2-3, with D unresolved. The germline gives CDR1 MNHEY, CDR2 SVGEGT. The V end lost 6 bases, the J end lost 0 bases, and 4 bases lay between the germline ends. The CDR3 length is 12 residues. Here the CDR3 DNA reads TGTGCCAGCAGACACAGCACAGATACGCAGTATTTT. Translation gives CASRHSTDTQYF.

The chain has TRBV29-1 and TRBJ2-1; perhaps D is TRBD1 or TRBD2 (5 bases each). The CDR3 extends over 14 amino acids. The germline V and J ends were trimmed by 4 bases and 9 bases, with 19 bases remaining between them. Looked up from germline, CDR1 is SQVTM and CDR2 is ANQGSEA. The CDR3 nucleotides are TGCAGCGTTGCCGGGACGCTAGCAATCAGTGAGCAGTTCTTC. This codes for CSVAGTLAISEQFF.

This clonotype was picked up many times. This chain joins TRBV12-3 or TRBV12-4 and TRBJ1-5; TRBD1 aligns across 10 bases. The CDR3 runs 14 residues. Losses at the gene ends were 6 bases for V and 5 bases for J; bases not matched to a gene: 4. CDR3 protein: CASRPGTGDQPQHF. As DNA, the CDR3 is TGTGCCAGCAGACCAGGGACAGGGGATCAGCCCCAGCATTTT.

This clonotype was detected only a few times. This may be a read error, as it is one base from a much larger clone. The gene calls are TRBV7-9 and TRBJ2-3; a possible D gene is TRBD1 (6 bases). The CDR3 sequence is 15 residues long. In germline, CDR1 is SEHNR, CDR2 FQNEAQ (reference sequence). V lost 5 bases and J 3 bases, leaving 15 bases between the germline ends. The CDR3 protein is CASSRHRARTDTQYF. CDR3 bases: TGTGCCAGCAGCCGCCACAGGGCACGGACAGATACGCAGTATTTT.

This clonotype turned up a few times. The chain has TRBV5-4 and TRBJ2-1; no reliable D call. The ends were cut back, 2 bases at V and 7 bases at J, with 13 bases in the middle. The CDR3 covers 14 residues. Germline V gene lookup returns CDR1 SGHNT and CDR2 YYREEE (reference sequence). Here the CDR3 reads CASSFEERSNEQFF. The DNA for the CDR3 is TGTGCCAGCAGCTTTGAGGAGAGGAGTAATGAGCAGTTCTTC.